This entry concerns a single TCR beta chain. What it binds is not known. This sequence may be a read error, since a much larger clone differs from it by one base. This specimen comes from a study of T cell repertoires in cytomegalovirus infection. TCRdb recomputed calls from the reads with MiXCR, one row per CDR3 protein. The data hold more than 150,000 distinct CDR3 sequences, with roughly a fifth observed a single time. Findings and caveats of the study: HLA-C-restricted, CMV-specific TCR beta clonotypes were dominant ex vivo.

V shed 2 bases and J shed 0 bases, with 19 bases lying between them. The CDR3 totals 18 residues. Germline CDR1 and CDR2: MNHEY and SVGEGT. The sequencing input was PBMCs. The TCR originated in a human donor in good health (CMV status not recorded). Some clones in this sample may be carry-over from other donors' samples. The chain is built from TRBV6-2 or TRBV6-3 and TRBJ2-5; D perhaps matches TRBD2 (6 bases). The CDR3 reads CASSYPDAGTTYQETQYF. DNA of the CDR3: TGTGCCAGCAGTTACCCCGACGCGGGAACGACGTACCAAGAGACCCAGTACTTC.